Shown below are 29 T cell receptor beta chains from a single sample sequenced in a study of CD8 T cells in ankylosing spondylitis. TCRdb independently ran MiXCR on the 5' RACE reads; one entry per CDR3 protein. The profile shows around 130,000 distinct CDR3 sequences, about a tenth of them singletons. The sample comprised blood, either unsorted or a sorted T cell fraction (not recorded which). Receptors originate from a male donor with ankylosing spondylitis or in good health (not recorded which).

This clonotype was found many times. The chain uses TRBV5-5 and TRBJ1-5; tentatively, D is TRBD1 (6 bases). The CDR3 covers 16 residues. Germline CDR1 SGHKS, CDR2 YYEKEE (reference sequence). V gave up 0 bases and J gave up 1 base, with 11 bases separating them. CDR3 protein: CASSLAGGQSNQPQHF. The CDR3 DNA sequence: TGTGCCAGCAGCTTGGCCGGTGGACAGAGCAATCAGCCCCAGCATTTT. The full variable domain, rest sourced from reference TRBV5-5 and TRBJ1-5, is DAGVTQSPTHLIKTRGQQVTLRCSPISGHKSVSWYQQVLGQGPQFIFQYYEKEERGRGNFPDRFSARQFPNYSSELNVNALLLGDSALYLCASSLAGGQSNQPQHFGDGTRLSIL.

This clonotype was counted at least ten times. The gene calls are TRBV4-1 and TRBJ2-1; 7 bases are a match to TRBD2. Germline CDR1 is MGHRA and CDR2 is YSYEKL. V gave up 2 bases and J gave up 5 bases; unmatched junction bases: 6. The CDR3 is made up of 15 amino acids. The CDR3: CASSQTGTTNNEQFF. In nucleotides, the CDR3 is TGCGCCAGCAGCCAAACTGGGACTACCAACAATGAGCAGTTCTTC.

This clonotype was observed at least ten times. The V and J genes are TRBV20-1 and TRBJ1-6, with TRBD1 matching 8 bases. V trimming: 0 bases; J trimming: 5 bases; junction bases outside the gene matches: 9. Germline assignment: CDR1 DFQATT and CDR2 SNEGSKA (reference sequence). The CDR3 loop spans 17 amino acids. The CDR3 DNA reads as TGCAGTGCTAGAGAGGGACATCAGGGGGCAAATAATTCACCCCTCCACTTT. This sequence encodes CSAREGHQGANNSPLHF.

This chain connects TRBV27 to TRBJ2-7, with D maybe TRBD1 (6 bases). The germline V gene encodes CDR1 MNHEY and CDR2 SMNVEV (reference sequence). This CDR3 region has 14 residues. Trimming stripped 0 bases from V and 4 bases from J, with 10 bases between. This CDR3 is CASSLSRGGYEQYF. In nucleotides, the CDR3 is TGTGCCAGCAGTTTATCCAGGGGCGGGTACGAGCAGTACTTC.

A few counts support this clonotype. The chain couples TRBV7-2 to TRBJ2-5, with 7 bases lining up with TRBD2. Germline values: CDR1 SGHTA, CDR2 FQGNSA. V lost 3 bases to trimming and J lost 2 bases; unmatched junction nucleotides: 3. The CDR3 spans 14 residues. The CDR3 sequence is CASSLTSLQETQYF. CDR3 nucleotide sequence: TGTGCCAGCAGCTTGACTAGCCTTCAAGAGACCCAGTACTTC.

This clonotype was seen many times. The chain couples TRBV15 to TRBJ2-1; 11 nucleotides align to TRBD2. The J segment lost 7 bases and the V segment lost 1 base, leaving 3 bases of the junction unmatched. CDR1 and CDR2 (germline): LNHNV, YYDKDF (reference sequence). The CDR3 totals 15 residues. As DNA, the CDR3 is TGTGCCACCAGCAGAGTTAGCGGGAGGGTTAATGAGCAGTTCTTC. As protein: CATSRVSGRVNEQFF.

Only a few counts were recorded for this clonotype. V is TRBV3-1 and J is TRBJ1-5, with a weak D call TRBD1 (6 bases). Germline CDR1 reads LGHDT; CDR2 reads YNNKEL (reference sequence). V lost 0 bases and J 5 bases, leaving 8 bases between the germline ends. The CDR3 contains 14 residues. CDR3 coding DNA: TGTGCCAGCAGCCAAGAGGACAGTTATCAGCCCCAGCATTTT. Protein sequence: CASSQEDSYQPQHF.

The chain uses TRBV4-2 and TRBJ2-1; TRBD2 aligns across 9 bases. J lost 5 bases, V lost 0 bases, and 8 bases had no gene match. This CDR3 region has 17 residues. Germline CDR1 reads LGHNA; CDR2 reads YNFKEQ. The CDR3 DNA is TGTGCCAGCAGCCAAGAAGCCGGGACTAGCCCTAACAATGAGCAGTTCTTC. Its translation is CASSQEAGTSPNNEQFF.

This clonotype showed up many times. J is TRBJ2-1 and V is TRBV7-2; TRBD2 agrees at 13 bases. V was clipped by 5 bases and J by 8 bases; unmatched bases: 6. This CDR3 contains 15 residues. Germline V CDR1 and CDR2: SGHTA, FQGNSA. CDR3 bases: TGTGCCAGCAGCCCACTAGCGGGAGGGCCTTATGAGCAGTTCTTC. Protein product: CASSPLAGGPYEQFF. Using reference TRBV7-2 and TRBJ2-1 for the parts outside the CDR3, the full variable domain is GAGVSQSPSNKVTEKGKDVELRCDPISGHTALYWYRQSLGQGLEFLIYFQGNSAPDKSGLPSDRFSAERTGGSVSTLTIQRTQQEDSAVYLCASSPLAGGPYEQFFGPGTRLTVL.

About this clonotype: A much larger clone lies a single base off, so this may be a read error. The chain employs TRBV20-1 and TRBJ2-1; 7 bases line up with TRBD1. Per germline, CDR1 DFQATT and CDR2 SNEGSKA (reference sequence). The CDR3 has 16 amino acids. In DNA form, the CDR3 reads TGCAGTGCGGACACAGGGGTTTGGGTACAAAATAATGACCAGTTCTTC. Translated: CSADTGVWVQNNDQFF.

V is TRBV5-1 and J is TRBJ2-5; the match to TRBD1 covers 8 bases. The germline gives CDR1 SGHRS, CDR2 YFSETQ. V was pared by 3 bases and J by 4 bases, with 11 bases of the junction left unmatched. This CDR3 spans 16 amino acids. The CDR3: CASSYPLDRAPETQYF. CDR3 DNA: TGCGCCAGCAGCTATCCCCTGGACAGGGCCCCAGAGACCCAGTACTTC. The entire variable domain, with the rest obtained from reference TRBV5-1 and TRBJ2-5, is as follows: KAGVTQTPRYLIKTRGQQVTLSCSPISGHRSVSWYQQTPGQGLQFLFEYFSETQRNKGNFPGRFSGRQFSNSRSEMNVSTLELGDSALYLCASSYPLDRAPETQYFGPGTRLLVL.

This clonotype has at least ten counts. The V and J genes are TRBV5-1 and TRBJ2-2; D is uncertain. Germline-derived CDR1 and CDR2 are SGHRS and YFSETQ. V shed 5 bases and J shed 1 base, with 9 bases lying between them. The CDR3 covers 14 residues. The CDR3 region has the DNA TGCGCCAGCAGGTCGAGACAGAACACCGGGGAGCTGTTTTTT. Its protein product is CASRSRQNTGELFF. Full variable domain (outside the CDR3, taken from reference TRBV5-1 and TRBJ2-2): KAGVTQTPRYLIKTRGQQVTLSCSPISGHRSVSWYQQTPGQGLQFLFEYFSETQRNKGNFPGRFSGRQFSNSRSEMNVSTLELGDSALYLCASRSRQNTGELFFGEGSRLTVL.

The gene calls are TRBV29-1 and TRBJ2-3, with 9 bases identical to TRBD1. In germline, CDR1 is SQVTM, CDR2 ANQGSEA. The CDR3 totals 14 residues. The V and J ends lost 5 bases and 2 bases, in that order; junction bases with no gene match: 5. Here the CDR3 reads CSVLDRGNTDTQYF. The CDR3 bases are TGCAGCGTTCTGGACAGGGGCAACACAGATACGCAGTATTTT.

This clonotype was seen at least ten times. The chain joins TRBV6-2 or TRBV6-3 to TRBJ2-1; maybe TRBD2 (5 bases). In germline, CDR1 is MNHEY, CDR2 SVGEGT. The ends were cut back, 8 bases at V and 8 bases at J, with 19 bases in the middle. The CDR3 loop spans 14 amino acids. The CDR3 reads CASYGGDGKHEQFF. CDR3 sequence (DNA): TGTGCCAGCTACGGAGGTGATGGGAAGCATGAGCAGTTCTTC.

In this sample, this clonotype turned up a few times. The chain joins TRBV7-2 to TRBJ2-3, with TRBD2 matching 9 bases. Germline V lookup: CDR1 SGHTA, CDR2 FQGNSA. This CDR3 is 17 amino acids long. J was trimmed by 2 bases and V by 2 bases; bases with no gene match: 8. CDR3 loop: CASSLTTGTSNTDTQYF. CDR3 bases: TGTGCCAGCAGCTTAACGACCGGGACTAGCAACACAGATACGCAGTATTTT.

This clonotype has a count of ten or more. The V and J genes are TRBV5-1 and TRBJ2-7; no clear D gene. V gave up 0 bases and J gave up 3 bases, with 7 bases separating them. This CDR3 comprises 13 residues. Germline V lookup: CDR1 SGHRS, CDR2 YFSETQ. Written as DNA, the CDR3 is TGCGCCAGCAGCTTGGGTACCCTCTACGAGCAGTACTTC. Translating gives CASSLGTLYEQYF.

This clonotype was picked up many times. The chain joins TRBV7-8 to TRBJ1-1, with D perhaps matching TRBD1 (6 bases). The CDR3 covers 15 residues. CDR1 is SGHVS, CDR2 FQNEAQ, per germline. V gave up 6 bases and J gave up 4 bases, with 18 bases separating them. Written as DNA, the CDR3 is TGTGCCAGCAGTCGCACGGAGGGGGTGGGCACTGAAGCTTTCTTT. This sequence encodes CASSRTEGVGTEAFF.

This clonotype has only a few counts. The CDR3 nucleotides read TGTGCCAGCAGTGAAAAAGTCCCCACCGGGGAGCTGTTTTTT. This translates into CASSEKVPTGELFF. The chain carries TRBV6-1 and TRBJ2-2; D not resolved. The CDR3 is 14 amino acids. The germline V gene has CDR1 MNHNS and CDR2 SASEGT. Between the trimmed V and J ends, which lost 2 bases and 4 bases, there was a span of 8 bases.

The chain employs TRBV7-3 and TRBJ2-1; D is possibly TRBD1 (6 bases). Germline V gene sequence: CDR1 SGHTA, CDR2 FQGTGA. This CDR3 has 17 residues. The V gene lost 5 bases and the J gene lost 9 bases, with 26 bases spanning the gap. CDR3 in amino acids: CASSARQGRGGLSEQFF. CDR3 nucleotide sequence: TGTGCCAGCAGCGCCCGCCAGGGGCGTGGTGGCTTAAGTGAGCAGTTCTTC. Variable domain in full (rest from reference TRBV7-3 and TRBJ2-1): GAGVSQTPSNKVTEKGKYVELRCDPISGHTALYWYRQSLGQGPEFLIYFQGTGAADDSGLPNDRFFAVRPEGSVSTLKIQRTERGDSAVYLCASSARQGRGGLSEQFFGPGTRLTVL.

This clonotype showed up many times. The V call is TRBV5-1, the J call TRBJ2-1; 11 bases are shared with TRBD2. V was pared by 3 bases and J by 2 bases, with 13 bases of the junction left unmatched. The germline V gene encodes CDR1 SGHRS and CDR2 YFSETQ. The CDR3 is 19 residues long. CDR3 region: CASSSTGTSGPKTYNEQFF. The CDR3 nucleotides are TGCGCCAGCAGCTCTACCGGGACTAGCGGTCCTAAAACCTACAATGAGCAGTTCTTC.

Only a few counts were recorded for this clonotype. The chain uses TRBV20-1 and TRBJ2-5; no definite D call. V lost 0 bases and J lost 2, with 13 bases in between. Germline lookup yields CDR1 DFQATT and CDR2 SNEGSKA (reference sequence). The CDR3 is 15 residues long. CDR3 bases: TGCAGTGCTAGAGATCTTCGGGCCCCACAAGAGACCCAGTACTTC. Protein: CSARDLRAPQETQYF.

Many counts were recorded for this clonotype. The chain carries TRBV28 and TRBJ2-1, with D possibly TRBD2 on 6 matching bases. V dropped 2 bases and J dropped 3 bases, with 8 bases sitting between them. The CDR3 length is 14 residues. Per the germline V gene, CDR1 is MDHEN and CDR2 is SYDVKM. The DNA for the CDR3 is TGTGCCAGCAGTTTAACGGGAGTCTACAATGAGCAGTTCTTC. Protein product: CASSLTGVYNEQFF.

The sample holds many counts of this clonotype. J is TRBJ1-6 and V is TRBV7-2, with 7 nucleotides matching TRBD1. The length of the CDR3 is 17 residues. CDR1 and CDR2 (germline): SGHTA, FQGNSA. The V segment lost 5 bases and the J segment 7 bases; nucleotides outside the gene matches: 14. The CDR3 region is CASSLTGTAKRNSPLHF. The DNA for the CDR3 is TGTGCCAGCAGCCTCACCGGGACAGCCAAACGAAATTCACCCCTCCACTTT.

This clonotype was seen ten or more times. V and J are TRBV5-5 and TRBJ2-7, with 13 bases fitting TRBD2. Per germline, CDR1 SGHKS and CDR2 YYEKEE (reference sequence). The length of the CDR3 is 15 residues. Trimming at V came to 0 bases and at J to 5 bases, leaving 2 bases not matched to a gene. CDR3 protein: CASSLEGTSGNEQYF. CDR3 DNA sequence: TGTGCCAGCAGCTTGGAAGGGACTAGCGGGAACGAGCAGTACTTC.

This clonotype was seen only a few times. The chain couples TRBV27 to TRBJ2-6; no definite D call. The CDR3 extends over 16 amino acids. Germline V gene lookup returns CDR1 MNHEY and CDR2 SMNVEV (reference sequence). V was pared by 3 bases and J by 4 bases, with 13 bases between. Here the CDR3 reads CASSFPPKAGANVLTF. The CDR3 bases are TGTGCCAGCAGTTTCCCCCCAAAGGCCGGGGCCAACGTCCTGACTTTC.

The gene calls are TRBV29-1 and TRBJ2-7; either TRBD1 or TRBD2 may fit D (5 bases each). This CDR3 is built from 12 residues. Germline V gene lookup returns CDR1 SQVTM and CDR2 ANQGSEA. Trimming removed 6 bases from V and 4 bases from J, with 13 bases in between. CDR3 sequence (DNA): TGCAGCGTAAGGGACGGAAGATACGAGCAGTACTTC. Translated, it gives CSVRDGRYEQYF.

The table lists this clonotype with many counts. This chain connects TRBV20-1 to TRBJ2-1, with 12 positions matching TRBD2. Germline assignment: CDR1 DFQATT and CDR2 SNEGSKA (reference sequence). The trim removed 5 bases at V and 6 bases at J, leaving 5 bases unmatched. The CDR3 is 14 residues long. CDR3 residues: CSALLAGGVNEQFF. The CDR3 DNA sequence: TGCAGTGCTTTACTAGCGGGAGGTGTCAATGAGCAGTTCTTC.

In its sample, this clonotype was seen many times. The genes are TRBV12-3 or TRBV12-4 and TRBJ2-7; 8 bases fit TRBD2. The CDR3 has 13 amino acids. The trim removed 6 bases at V and 2 bases at J, leaving 3 bases unmatched. Here the CDR3 DNA reads TGTGCCAGCAGGCAAGCGGGAGCCTACGAGCAGTACTTC. Its translation is CASRQAGAYEQYF.

The rearrangement uses TRBV12-3 or TRBV12-4 and TRBJ2-1, with D possibly called TRBD1 or TRBD2 (5 bases each). The length of the CDR3 is 13 residues. V lost 4 bases and J lost 6, with 10 bases in between. The CDR3 DNA reads as TGTGCCAGCAGTTACGGGACGGGCAATGAGCAGTTCTTC. Residues: CASSYGTGNEQFF.